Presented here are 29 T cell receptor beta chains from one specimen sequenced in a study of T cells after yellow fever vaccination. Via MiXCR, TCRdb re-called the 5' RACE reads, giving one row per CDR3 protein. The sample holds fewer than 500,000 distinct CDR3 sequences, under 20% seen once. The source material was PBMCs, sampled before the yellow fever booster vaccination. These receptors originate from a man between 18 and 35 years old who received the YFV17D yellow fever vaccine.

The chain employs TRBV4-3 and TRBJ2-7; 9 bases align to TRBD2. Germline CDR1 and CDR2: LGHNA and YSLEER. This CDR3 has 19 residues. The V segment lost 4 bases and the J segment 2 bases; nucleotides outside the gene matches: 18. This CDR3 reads CASSLELAGPSVAPYEQYF. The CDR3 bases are TGCGCCAGCAGCCTAGAACTAGCGGGTCCGTCCGTGGCTCCCTACGAGCAGTACTTC.

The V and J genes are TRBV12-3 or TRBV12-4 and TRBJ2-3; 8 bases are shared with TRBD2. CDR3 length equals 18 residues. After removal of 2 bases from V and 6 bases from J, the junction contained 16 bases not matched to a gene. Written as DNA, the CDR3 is TGTGCCAGCAGTTTACCACCCGGGGGGGCGACGGTCGTTGATACGCAGTATTTT. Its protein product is CASSLPPGGATVVDTQYF.

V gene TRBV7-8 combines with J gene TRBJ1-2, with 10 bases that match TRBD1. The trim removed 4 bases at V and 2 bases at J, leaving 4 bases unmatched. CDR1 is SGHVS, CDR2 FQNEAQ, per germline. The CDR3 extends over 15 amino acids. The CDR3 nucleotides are TGTGCCAGCAGCTCCCAGACAGGGGGCAACTATGGCTACACCTTC. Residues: CASSSQTGGNYGYTF.

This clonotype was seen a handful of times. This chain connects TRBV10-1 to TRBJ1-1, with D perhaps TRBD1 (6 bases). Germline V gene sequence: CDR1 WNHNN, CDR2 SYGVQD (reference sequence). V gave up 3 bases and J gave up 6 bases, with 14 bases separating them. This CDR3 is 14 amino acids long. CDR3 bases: TGCGCCAGCAGTGAAGCAGGGGCCGCATCTGAAGCTTTCTTT. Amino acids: CASSEAGAASEAFF.

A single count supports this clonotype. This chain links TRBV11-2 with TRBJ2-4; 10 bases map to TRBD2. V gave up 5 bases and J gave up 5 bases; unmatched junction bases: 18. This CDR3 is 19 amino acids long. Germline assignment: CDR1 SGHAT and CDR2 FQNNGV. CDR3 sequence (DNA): TGTGCCAGCAGCAACCCCGCCGGGCTAGCGGGGGTAGTCGAAAACATTCAGTACTTC. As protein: CASSNPAGLAGVVENIQYF.

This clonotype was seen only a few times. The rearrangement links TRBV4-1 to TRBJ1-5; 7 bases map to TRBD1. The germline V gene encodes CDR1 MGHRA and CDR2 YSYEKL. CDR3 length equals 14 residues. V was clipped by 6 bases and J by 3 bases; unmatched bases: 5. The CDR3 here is CASSLTGVNQPQHF. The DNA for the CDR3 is TGCGCCAGCAGTCTAACAGGGGTCAATCAGCCCCAGCATTTT.

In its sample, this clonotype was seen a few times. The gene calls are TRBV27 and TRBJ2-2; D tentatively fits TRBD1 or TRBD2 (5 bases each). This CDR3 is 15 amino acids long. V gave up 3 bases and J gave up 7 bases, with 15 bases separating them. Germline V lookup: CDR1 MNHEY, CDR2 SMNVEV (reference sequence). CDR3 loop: CASSFSGPMRGELFF. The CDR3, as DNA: TGTGCCAGCAGTTTTTCGGGGCCCATGCGCGGGGAGCTGTTTTTT.

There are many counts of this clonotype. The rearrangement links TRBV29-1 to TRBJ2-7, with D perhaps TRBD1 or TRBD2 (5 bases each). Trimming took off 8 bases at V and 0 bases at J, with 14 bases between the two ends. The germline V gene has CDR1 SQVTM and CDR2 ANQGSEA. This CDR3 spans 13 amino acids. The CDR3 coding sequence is TGCAGCCGAGGGGACGGACGCTCCTACGAGCAGTACGTC. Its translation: CSRGDGRSYEQYV.

CDR3 residues: CASSEDRGVFYEQYF. CDR3 in DNA: TGCGCCAGCAGTGAGGACAGGGGGGTCTTCTACGAGCAGTACTTC. The J gene is TRBJ2-7, the V gene TRBV10-1; 9 bases align to TRBD1. Per the germline V gene, CDR1 is WNHNN and CDR2 is SYGVQD (reference sequence). The CDR3 length is 15 residues. With 2 bases clipped from V and 3 bases from J, the junction kept 5 bases outside the gene matches.

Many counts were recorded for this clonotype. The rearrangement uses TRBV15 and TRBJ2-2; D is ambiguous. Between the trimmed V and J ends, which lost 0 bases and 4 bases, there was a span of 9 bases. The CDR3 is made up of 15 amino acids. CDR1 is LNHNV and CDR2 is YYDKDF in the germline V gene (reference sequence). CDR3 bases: TGTGCCACCAGCAGAGAGGCCACCTTCACCGGGGAGCTGTTTTTT. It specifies CATSREATFTGELFF.

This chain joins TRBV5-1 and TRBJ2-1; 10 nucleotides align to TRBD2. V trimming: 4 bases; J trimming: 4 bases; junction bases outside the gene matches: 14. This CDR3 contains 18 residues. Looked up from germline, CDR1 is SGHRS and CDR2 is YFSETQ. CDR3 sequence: CASSLGWETSGVYNEQFF. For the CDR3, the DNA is TGCGCCAGCAGCCTAGGGTGGGAAACTAGCGGGGTTTACAATGAGCAGTTCTTC. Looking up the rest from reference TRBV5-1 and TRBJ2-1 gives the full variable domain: KAGVTQTPRYLIKTRGQQVTLSCSPISGHRSVSWYQQTPGQGLQFLFEYFSETQRNKGNFPGRFSGRQFSNSRSEMNVSTLELGDSALYLCASSLGWETSGVYNEQFFGPGTRLTVL.

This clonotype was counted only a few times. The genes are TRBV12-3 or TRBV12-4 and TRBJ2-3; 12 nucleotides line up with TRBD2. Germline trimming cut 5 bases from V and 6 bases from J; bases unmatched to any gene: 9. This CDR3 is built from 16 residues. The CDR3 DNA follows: TGTGCCAGCAGTGTACGACTAGCGGGGGTGTCGGATACGCAGTATTTT. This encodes CASSVRLAGVSDTQYF.

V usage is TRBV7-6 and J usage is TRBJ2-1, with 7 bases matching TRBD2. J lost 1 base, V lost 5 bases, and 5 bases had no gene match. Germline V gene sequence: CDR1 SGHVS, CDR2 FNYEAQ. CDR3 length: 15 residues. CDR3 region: CASSLGEGSYNEQFF. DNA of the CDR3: TGTGCCAGCAGCCTAGGGGAGGGTTCCTACAATGAGCAGTTCTTC.

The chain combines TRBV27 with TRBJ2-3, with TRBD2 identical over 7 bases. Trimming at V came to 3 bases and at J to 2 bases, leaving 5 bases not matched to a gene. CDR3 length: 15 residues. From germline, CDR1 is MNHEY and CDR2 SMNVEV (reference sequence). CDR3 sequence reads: CASSFDGGYTDTQYF. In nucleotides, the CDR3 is TGTGCCAGCAGTTTCGACGGGGGGTACACAGATACGCAGTATTTT.

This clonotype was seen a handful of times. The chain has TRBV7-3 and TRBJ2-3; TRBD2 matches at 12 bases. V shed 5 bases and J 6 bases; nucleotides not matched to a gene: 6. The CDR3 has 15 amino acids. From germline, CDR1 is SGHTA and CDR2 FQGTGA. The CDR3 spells CASSPRTSGVDTQYF. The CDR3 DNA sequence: TGTGCCAGCAGCCCTAGGACTAGCGGGGTGGATACGCAGTATTTT.

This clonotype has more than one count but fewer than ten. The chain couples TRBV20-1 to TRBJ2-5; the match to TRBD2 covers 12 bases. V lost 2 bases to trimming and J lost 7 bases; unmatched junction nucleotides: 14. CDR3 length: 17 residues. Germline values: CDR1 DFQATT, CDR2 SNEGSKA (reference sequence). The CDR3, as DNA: TGCAGTGCTAGACCACCCAGGACTAGCGGGATATCAGGGACCCAGTACTTC. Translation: CSARPPRTSGISGTQYF.

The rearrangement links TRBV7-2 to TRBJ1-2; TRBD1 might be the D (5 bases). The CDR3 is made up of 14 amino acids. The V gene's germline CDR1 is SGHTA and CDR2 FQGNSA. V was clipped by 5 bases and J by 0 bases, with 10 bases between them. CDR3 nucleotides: TGTGCCAGCAGCGACAGATTAGCTAACTATGGCTACACCTTC. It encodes CASSDRLANYGYTF. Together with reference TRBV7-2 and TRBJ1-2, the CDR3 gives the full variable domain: GAGVSQSPSNKVTEKGKDVELRCDPISGHTALYWYRQSLGQGLEFLIYFQGNSAPDKSGLPSDRFSAERTGGSVSTLTIQRTQQEDSAVYLCASSDRLANYGYTFGSGTRLTVV.

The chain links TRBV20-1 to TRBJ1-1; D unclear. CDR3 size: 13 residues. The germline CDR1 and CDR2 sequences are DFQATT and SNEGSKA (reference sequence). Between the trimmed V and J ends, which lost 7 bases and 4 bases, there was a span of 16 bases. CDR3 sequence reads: CSVRGGSGTEAFF. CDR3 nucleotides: TGCAGTGTCAGAGGCGGGTCTGGCACTGAAGCTTTCTTT.

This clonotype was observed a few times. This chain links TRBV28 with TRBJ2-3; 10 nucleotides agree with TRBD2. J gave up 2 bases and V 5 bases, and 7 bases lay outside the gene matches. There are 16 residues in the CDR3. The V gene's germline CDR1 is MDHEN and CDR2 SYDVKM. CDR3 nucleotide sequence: TGTGCCAGCAGTATAGGGAGCGGGGGGGCCACAGATACGCAGTATTTT. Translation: CASSIGSGGATDTQYF.

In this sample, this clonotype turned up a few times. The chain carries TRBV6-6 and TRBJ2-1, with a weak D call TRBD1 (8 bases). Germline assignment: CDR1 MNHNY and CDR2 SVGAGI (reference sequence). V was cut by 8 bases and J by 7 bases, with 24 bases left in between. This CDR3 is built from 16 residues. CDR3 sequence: CASSTPTGEGHNEQFF. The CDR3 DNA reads TGTGCCAGCTCGACCCCGACAGGGGAGGGTCATAATGAGCAGTTCTTC.

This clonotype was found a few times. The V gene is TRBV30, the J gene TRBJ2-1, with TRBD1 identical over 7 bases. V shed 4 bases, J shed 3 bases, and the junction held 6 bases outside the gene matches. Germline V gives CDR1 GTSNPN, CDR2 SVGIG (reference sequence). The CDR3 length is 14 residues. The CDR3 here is CAWNRDRSYNEQFF. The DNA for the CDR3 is TGTGCCTGGAACCGGGACAGAAGCTACAATGAGCAGTTCTTC.

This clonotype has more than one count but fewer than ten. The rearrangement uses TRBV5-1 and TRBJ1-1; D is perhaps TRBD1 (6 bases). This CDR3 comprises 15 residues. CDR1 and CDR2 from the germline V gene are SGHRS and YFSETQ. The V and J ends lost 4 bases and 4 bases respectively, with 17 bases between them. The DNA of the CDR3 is TGCGCCAGCAGCGGGACGGCAGGGGTGGCCACTGAAGCTTTCTTT. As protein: CASSGTAGVATEAFF.

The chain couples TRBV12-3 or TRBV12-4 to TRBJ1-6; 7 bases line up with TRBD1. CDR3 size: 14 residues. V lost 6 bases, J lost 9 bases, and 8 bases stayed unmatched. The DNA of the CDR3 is TGTGCCAGCAGCCAGGGGGGAAGGGGTTCACCCCTCCACTTT. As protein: CASSQGGRGSPLHF.

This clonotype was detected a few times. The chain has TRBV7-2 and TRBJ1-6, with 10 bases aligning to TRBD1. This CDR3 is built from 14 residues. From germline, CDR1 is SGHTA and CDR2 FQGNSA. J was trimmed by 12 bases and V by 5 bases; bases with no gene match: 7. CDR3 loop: CASSSGTGELPLHF. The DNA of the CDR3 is TGTGCCAGCAGCAGCGGGACAGGGGAATTACCCCTCCACTTT.

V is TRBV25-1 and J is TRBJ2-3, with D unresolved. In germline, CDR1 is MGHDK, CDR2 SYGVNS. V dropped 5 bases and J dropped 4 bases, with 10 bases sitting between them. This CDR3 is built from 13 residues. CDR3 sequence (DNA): TGTGCCAGCAGTCGGCGTGGGGCAGATACGCAGTATTTT. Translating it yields CASSRRGADTQYF.

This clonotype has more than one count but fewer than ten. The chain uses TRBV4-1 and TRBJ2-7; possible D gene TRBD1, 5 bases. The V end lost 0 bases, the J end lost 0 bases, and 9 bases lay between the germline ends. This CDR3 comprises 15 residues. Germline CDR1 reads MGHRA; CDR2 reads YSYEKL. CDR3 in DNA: TGCGCCAGCAGCCAAGAGAGCGACAGCTCCTACGAGCAGTACGTC. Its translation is CASSQESDSSYEQYV.

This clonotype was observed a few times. CDR3 nucleotide sequence: TGTGCCACCAGTGATTTGCGGGAATCTGTGACCACCGGGGAGCTGTTTTTT. This encodes CATSDLRESVTTGELFF. The chain employs TRBV24-1 and TRBJ2-2, with a weak D call TRBD2 (5 bases). Germline V lookup: CDR1 KGHDR, CDR2 SFDVKD. This CDR3 contains 17 residues. V was pared by 0 bases and J by 4 bases, with 14 bases between.

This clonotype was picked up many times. CDR3 sequence (DNA): TGTGCCAGCAGCTCACAGGGGAGGGAGCTGTTTTTT. The encoded protein is CASSSQGRELFF. The V call is TRBV12-3 or TRBV12-4, the J call TRBJ2-2, with TRBD1 matching 7 bases. The V and J ends lost 6 bases and 9 bases, in that order; junction bases with no gene match: 4. The CDR3 consists of 12 residues.

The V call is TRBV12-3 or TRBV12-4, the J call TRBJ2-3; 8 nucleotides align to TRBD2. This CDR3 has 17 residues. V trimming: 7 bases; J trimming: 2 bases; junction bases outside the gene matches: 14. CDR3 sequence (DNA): TGTGCCAGCACCCCTTGGGCGGCGGGGGGACTCACAGATACGCAGTATTTT. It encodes CASTPWAAGGLTDTQYF.